This is a list of T cell receptor beta chains from one sample in a study of blood T cell repertoires in COVID-19. Profiled with immunoSEQ multiplex PCR; TCRdb holds only in-frame clones, not every one. Among approximately 36,000 clones listed, 84% were seen once. Material: peripheral blood. Every receptor here comes from a man aged 55 to 70 with COVID-19, enrolled during active disease. CDR3s include the opening cysteine and the closing phenylalanine or tryptophan. Fields, in order: D gene, clone size, V gene, J gene, CDR3 protein, CDR3 DNA. D genes are given only for firm matches. Clone size is stated in some rows and not others, as once, few, many or a class when expanded.

d_call: NA
clone_size: NA
v_call: TRBV23-1
j_call: TRBJ2-7
cdr3_aa: CASIGAGTYAYEQYF
cdr3_nt: TGCGCCAGCATCGGAGCCGGGACTTACGCCTACGAGCAGTACTTC

d_call: NA
clone_size: NA
v_call: TRBV7-9
j_call: TRBJ2-1
cdr3_aa: CASSLAQGGEHEQFF
cdr3_nt: TGTGCCAGCAGCTTAGCGCAGGGAGGTGAGCATGAGCAGTTCTTC

d_call: NA
clone_size: NA
v_call: TRBV4-1
j_call: TRBJ1-5
cdr3_aa: CASRPTPGNNQPQHF
cdr3_nt: TGCGCCAGCAGACCTACCCCGGGGAACAATCAGCCCCAGCATTTT

d_call: TRBD1
clone_size: few
v_call: TRBV29-1
j_call: TRBJ1-2
cdr3_aa: CSVEAFMDRGTYGYTF
cdr3_nt: TGCAGCGTTGAAGCCTTTATGGACAGGGGGACTTATGGCTACACCTTC

d_call: NA
clone_size: NA
v_call: TRBV19
j_call: TRBJ2-7
cdr3_aa: CASTDRITYEQYF
cdr3_nt: TGTGCCAGTACCGACAGGATCACCTACGAGCAGTACTTC

d_call: TRBD1
clone_size: once
v_call: TRBV6-6
j_call: TRBJ2-7
cdr3_aa: CASSYLGQAYEQYF
cdr3_nt: TGTGCCAGCAGTTACTTGGGACAGGCCTACGAGCAGTACTTC

d_call: TRBD2
clone_size: NA
v_call: TRBV28
j_call: TRBJ2-1
cdr3_aa: CASSLLGTSGIYNEQFF
cdr3_nt: TGTGCCAGCAGTTTATTAGGGACTAGCGGAATCTACAATGAGCAGTTCTTC

d_call: NA
clone_size: NA
v_call: TRBV3-1/TRBV3-2
j_call: TRBJ1-2
cdr3_aa: CASSQVDPYGYTF
cdr3_nt: TGTGCCAGCAGCCAAGTAGATCCCTATGGCTACACCTTC

d_call: NA
clone_size: NA
v_call: TRBV12-3/TRBV12-4
j_call: TRBJ1-4
cdr3_aa: CASSLAAGQKLFF
cdr3_nt: TGTGCCAGCAGTTTGGCAGCGGGTCAAAAACTGTTTTTT

d_call: NA
clone_size: NA
v_call: TRBV12-5
j_call: TRBJ2-3
cdr3_aa: CASGLVNSYTDTQYF
cdr3_nt: TGTGCTAGTGGTTTGGTAAATAGCTACACAGATACGCAGTATTTT

d_call: NA
clone_size: few
v_call: TRBV30
j_call: TRBJ1-2
cdr3_aa: CAWSVQGPHGYTF
cdr3_nt: TGTGCCTGGAGTGTACAGGGCCCACATGGCTACACCTTC

d_call: NA
clone_size: NA
v_call: TRBV7-2
j_call: TRBJ1-4
cdr3_aa: CASSLATGNNEKLFF
cdr3_nt: TGTGCCAGCAGCTTGGCGACGGGGAATAATGAAAAACTGTTTTTT

d_call: NA
clone_size: NA
v_call: TRBV9
j_call: TRBJ2-7
cdr3_aa: CASNSLYEQYF
cdr3_nt: TGTGCCAGCAACAGTCTCTACGAGCAGTACTTC

d_call: NA
clone_size: NA
v_call: TRBV14
j_call: TRBJ2-1
cdr3_aa: CASGERYNEQFF
cdr3_nt: TGTGCCAGCGGGGAGAGATACAATGAGCAGTTCTTC

d_call: NA
clone_size: NA
v_call: TRBV5-1
j_call: TRBJ2-7
cdr3_aa: CASSLESRDTGEQYF
cdr3_nt: TGCGCCAGCAGCCTAGAGAGCCGGGACACCGGCGAGCAGTACTTC

d_call: TRBD2
clone_size: NA
v_call: TRBV6-6
j_call: TRBJ2-1
cdr3_aa: CASSRGTSGNYNEQFF
cdr3_nt: TGTGCCAGCAGCCGGGGGACTAGCGGGAACTACAATGAGCAGTTCTTC

d_call: NA
clone_size: NA
v_call: TRBV6-5
j_call: TRBJ1-5
cdr3_aa: CAAGMAWDQPQHF
cdr3_nt: TGTGCAGCAGGAATGGCGTGGGATCAGCCCCAGCATTTT